What follows is one T cell receptor (beta chain) and its context. RNA transcripts gave rise to amplified TCR beta CDR3 regions. TCR CDR3 underwent first-round RT-PCR with the HTBI primer set. TCRdb used MiXCR to reprocess the multiplex PCR reads, holding one entry per CDR3 protein. The sample includes 690,000 or so distinct CDR3 sequences, around 20% seen only once; the top ten take approximately 15%. The sample is drawn from a study of T cells in Graves' hyperthyroidism and ophthalmopathy. Germline loops: CDR1 SEHNR, CDR2 FQNEAQ (reference sequence). The CDR3 sequence is 14 residues long. V shed 6 bases, J shed 7 bases, and the junction held 9 bases outside the gene matches.

Input material: blood. This TCR derives from a woman aged 45-60 years with Graves' hyperthyroidism that later progressed to Graves' ophthalmopathy. The V call is TRBV7-9, the J call TRBJ1-1, with 9 bases that match TRBD1. The CDR3 loop reads CASSLDRGSHEAFF. DNA for the CDR3: TGTGCCAGCAGTTTGGACAGGGGATCCCATGAAGCTTTCTTT.